The TCR beta chain described here comes from a study of T cells in Graves' hyperthyroidism and ophthalmopathy. Regarding the study as a whole: Blood also carried most thyroid clonotypes expanded above 0.001.

Amplification of TCR beta CDR3 regions used RNA as the template. Initially, a first-round RT-PCR of the TCR CDR3 employed the HTBI primer set. TCRdb called the multiplex PCR reads again in MiXCR, with one record for every CDR3 protein. The sample records a few hundred thousand distinct CDR3 sequences, roughly 17% being singletons. Ophthalmopathy patients had Clinical Activity Score at least 3, NOSPECS grade at least 4, duration under 3 months. Not enrolled were patients with uncontrolled infection, other autoimmune disease, pregnancy or lactation. The diagnostic basis comprised clinical symptoms, serum thyroxine and TRAb, thyroid ultrasound and orbital computed tomography. The table lists this clonotype with many counts. No antigen is known for it. The germline V and J ends were trimmed by 11 bases and 2 bases, with 14 bases remaining between them. This CDR3 comprises 13 residues. Germline lookup yields CDR1 MDHEN and CDR2 SYDVKM.

The chain has TRBV28 and TRBJ2-3, with D perhaps matching TRBD1 or TRBD2 (5 bases each). Source material: blood. The TCR sequence derives from a woman younger than 35 with Graves' ophthalmopathy. The CDR3 region has the DNA TGTGCCGCTCGGGACGGAAACACAGATACGCAGTATTTT. It codes for CAARDGNTDTQYF. The whole variable domain, filled in from reference TRBV28 and TRBJ2-3, reads DVKVTQSSRYLVKRTGEKVFLECVQDMDHENMFWYRQDPGLGLRLIYFSYDVKMKEKGDIPEGYSVSREKKERFSLILESASTNQTSMYLCAARDGNTDTQYFGPGTRLTVL.